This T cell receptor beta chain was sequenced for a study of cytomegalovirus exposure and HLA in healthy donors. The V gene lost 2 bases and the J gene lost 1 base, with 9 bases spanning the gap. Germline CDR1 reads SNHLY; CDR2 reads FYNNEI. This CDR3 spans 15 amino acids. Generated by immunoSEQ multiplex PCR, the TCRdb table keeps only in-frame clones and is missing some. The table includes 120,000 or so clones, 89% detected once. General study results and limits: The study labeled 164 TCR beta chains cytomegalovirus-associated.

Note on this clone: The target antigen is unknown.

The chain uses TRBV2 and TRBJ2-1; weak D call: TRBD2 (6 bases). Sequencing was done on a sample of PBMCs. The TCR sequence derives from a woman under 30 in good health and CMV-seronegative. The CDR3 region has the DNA TGTGCCAGCAGTGAACGGAGGGATTCCTACAATGAGCAGTTCTTC. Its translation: CASSERRDSYNEQFF.